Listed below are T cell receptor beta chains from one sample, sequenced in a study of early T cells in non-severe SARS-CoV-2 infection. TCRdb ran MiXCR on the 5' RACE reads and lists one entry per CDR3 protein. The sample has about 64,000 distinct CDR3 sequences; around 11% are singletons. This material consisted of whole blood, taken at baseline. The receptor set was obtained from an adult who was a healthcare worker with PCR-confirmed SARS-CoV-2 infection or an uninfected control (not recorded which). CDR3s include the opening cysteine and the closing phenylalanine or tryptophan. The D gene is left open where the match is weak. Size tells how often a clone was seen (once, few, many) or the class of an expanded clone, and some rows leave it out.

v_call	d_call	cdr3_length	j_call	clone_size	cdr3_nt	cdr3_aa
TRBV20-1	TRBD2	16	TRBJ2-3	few	TGCAGTGTTCGGGGGGGGCGGCGTATAAGCACAGATACGCAGTATTTT	CSVRGGRRISTDTQYF
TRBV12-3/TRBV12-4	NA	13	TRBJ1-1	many	TGTGCCAGCAGCTTAGGTACGAACACTGAAGCTTTCTTT	CASSLGTNTEAFF
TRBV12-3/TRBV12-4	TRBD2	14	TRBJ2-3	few	TGTGCCAGCGCGCCTAGCGGGGGGACAGATACGCAGTATTTT	CASAPSGGTDTQYF
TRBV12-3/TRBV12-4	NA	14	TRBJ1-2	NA	TGTGCCAGCAGCCCTCCGGTGTATAACTATGGCTACACCTTC	CASSPPVYNYGYTF
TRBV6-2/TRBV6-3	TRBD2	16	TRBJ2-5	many	TGTGCCAGCAGTACTCCGGGACTAGCGGTGGTAGAGACCCAGTACTTC	CASSTPGLAVVETQYF
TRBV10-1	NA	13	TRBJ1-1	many	TGCGCCAGCAGTGTGGGGATGAACACTGAAGCTTTCTTT	CASSVGMNTEAFF
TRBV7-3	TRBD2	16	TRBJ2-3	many	TGTGCCAGCAGCCTCGGACTAGCGGGGAGAATAGATACGCAGTATTTT	CASSLGLAGRIDTQYF
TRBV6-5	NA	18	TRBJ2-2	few	TGTGCCAGCAGTTCCCTCTACCGCCTAGGCGCGAACACCGGGGAGCTGTTTTTT	CASSSLYRLGANTGELFF
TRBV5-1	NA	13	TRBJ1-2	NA	TGCGCCAGCAGCTTGGCCAGGGACTATCGCTACACCTTC	CASSLARDYRYTF
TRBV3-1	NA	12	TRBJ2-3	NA	TGTGCCAGCAGCCATGCCACAGATACGCAGTATTTT	CASSHATDTQYF
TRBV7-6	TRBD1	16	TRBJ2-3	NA	TGTGCCAGCAGCTCCGGACAGGGATTCGGCACAGATACGCAGTATTTT	CASSSGQGFGTDTQYF
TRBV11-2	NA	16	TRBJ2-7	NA	TGTGCCAGCAGCCCGCGACAGAGTAATGAATCCTACGAGCAGTACTTC	CASSPRQSNESYEQYF
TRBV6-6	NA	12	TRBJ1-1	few	TGTGCCAGCAATGTGGGGGCCACTGAAGCTTTCTTT	CASNVGATEAFF
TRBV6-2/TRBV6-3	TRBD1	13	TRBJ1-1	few	TGTGCCAGCAGTTACAGGGGGCTCACTGAAGCTTTCTTT	CASSYRGLTEAFF
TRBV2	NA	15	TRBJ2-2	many	TGTGCCAGCAGTGCCAGGGAGGTAACAACCGGGGAGCTGTTTTTT	CASSAREVTTGELFF
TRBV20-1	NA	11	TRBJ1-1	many	TGCAGTGTACGCATGGACACTGAAGCTTTCTTT	CSVRMDTEAFF
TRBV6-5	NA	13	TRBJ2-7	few	TGTGCCAGCAGTTACGCAGGGGCCTACGAGCAGTACTTC	CASSYAGAYEQYF
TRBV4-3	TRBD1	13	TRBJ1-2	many	TGCGCCAGCAGCCGGACAGGGGAGCGTGGCTACACCTTC	CASSRTGERGYTF
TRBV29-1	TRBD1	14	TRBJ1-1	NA	TGCAGCGCGACGACGGGACAGGGGGGCACTGAAGCTTTCTTT	CSATTGQGGTEAFF
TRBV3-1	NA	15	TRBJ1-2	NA	TGTGCCAGCAGCCTCGGGCCTCCCTCCTACTATGGCTACACCTTC	CASSLGPPSYYGYTF
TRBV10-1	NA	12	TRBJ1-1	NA	TGCGCCAGCAGTGGCGAGTACACTGAAGCTTTCTTT	CASSGEYTEAFF
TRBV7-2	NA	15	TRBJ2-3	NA	TGTGCCAGCAGCTTCTGGACTCCTAACTCAGATACGCAGTATTTT	CASSFWTPNSDTQYF
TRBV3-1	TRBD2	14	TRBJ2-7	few	TGTGCCAGCAGCCGCGGACTAGAGCCCTACGAGCAGTACTTC	CASSRGLEPYEQYF
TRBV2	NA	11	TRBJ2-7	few	TGTGCCAGCAAGGCCGGATACGAGCAGTACTTC	CASKAGYEQYF
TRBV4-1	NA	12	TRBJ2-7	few	TGCGCCAGCAGCCAAGACCTTGGTGAGCAGTACTTC	CASSQDLGEQYF
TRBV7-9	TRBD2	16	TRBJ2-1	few	TGTGCCAGCAGCCTGGGGGGGTACGTCTCCTACAATGAGCAGTTCTTC	CASSLGGYVSYNEQFF
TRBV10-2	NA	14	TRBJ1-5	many	TGCGCCAGCAGGGACTGGGCTAGCAATCAGCCCCAGCATTTT	CASRDWASNQPQHF
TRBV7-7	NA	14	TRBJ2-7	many	TGTGCTAGCAGCAAGCTAGGTGGGTCTGGCGAGCAGTACTTC	CASSKLGGSGEQYF
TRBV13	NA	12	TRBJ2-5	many	TGTGCCAGCACGAGAGTGGAAGAGACCCAGTACTTC	CASTRVEETQYF
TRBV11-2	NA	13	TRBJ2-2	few	TGTGCCAGCAGCTTAGACTTCACCGGGGAGCTGTTTTTT	CASSLDFTGELFF
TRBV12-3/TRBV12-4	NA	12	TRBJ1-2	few	TGTGCCAGCAGTTTAATTGGGTATGGCTACACCTTC	CASSLIGYGYTF
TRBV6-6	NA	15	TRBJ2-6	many	TGTGCCAGCAGTCGCTCGGGTTCCGGGGCCAACGTCCTGACTTTC	CASSRSGSGANVLTF
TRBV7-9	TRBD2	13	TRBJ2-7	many	TGTGCCAGCAGCTTAGGCGGGGGTGGTGAGCAGTACTTC	CASSLGGGGEQYF
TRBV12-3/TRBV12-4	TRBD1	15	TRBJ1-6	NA	TGTGCCAGCAGCGCCCGGACAGGGCCGGATTCACCCCTCCACTTT	CASSARTGPDSPLHF
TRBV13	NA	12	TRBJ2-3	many	TGTGCCAGCAGTAGGATCACAGATACGCAGTATTTT	CASSRITDTQYF
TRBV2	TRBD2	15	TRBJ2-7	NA	TGTGCCAGCAGGGCCTCTAGCGGTCTCTCCTACGAGCAGTACTTC	CASRASSGLSYEQYF
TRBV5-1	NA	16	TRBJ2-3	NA	TGCGCCAGCAGCTTGGGGACAGCAACTAGCACAGATACGCAGTATTTT	CASSLGTATSTDTQYF
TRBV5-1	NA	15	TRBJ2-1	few	TGCGCCAGCAGCTTGGACAAGAGCTCCTACAATGAGCAGTTCTTC	CASSLDKSSYNEQFF
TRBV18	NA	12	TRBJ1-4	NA	TGTGCCAGCTCACGCCCGAAAGAAAAACTGTTTTTT	CASSRPKEKLFF
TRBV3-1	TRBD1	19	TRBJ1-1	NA	TGTGCCAGCAGCCAAGCGACAGGGGCAGGTTGGTTGACAAACACTGAAGCTTTCTTT	CASSQATGAGWLTNTEAFF
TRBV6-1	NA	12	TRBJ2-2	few	TGTGCCAGCCTTCGCAACACCGGGGAGCTGTTTTTT	CASLRNTGELFF
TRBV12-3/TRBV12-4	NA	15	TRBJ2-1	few	TGTGCCAGCAGTTTAGCGCGGCAGGTTATCAATGAGCAGTTCTTC	CASSLARQVINEQFF
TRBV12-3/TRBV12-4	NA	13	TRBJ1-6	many	TGTGCCAGCAGTTACAGTAATAATTCACCCCTCCACTTT	CASSYSNNSPLHF
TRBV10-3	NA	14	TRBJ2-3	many	TGTGCCATCAGAAGGGGATTCGGCACAGATACGCAGTATTTT	CAIRRGFGTDTQYF
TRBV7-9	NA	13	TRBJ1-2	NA	TGTGCCAGCAGCTTAGCGGCGGGCAATGGCTACACCTTC	CASSLAAGNGYTF